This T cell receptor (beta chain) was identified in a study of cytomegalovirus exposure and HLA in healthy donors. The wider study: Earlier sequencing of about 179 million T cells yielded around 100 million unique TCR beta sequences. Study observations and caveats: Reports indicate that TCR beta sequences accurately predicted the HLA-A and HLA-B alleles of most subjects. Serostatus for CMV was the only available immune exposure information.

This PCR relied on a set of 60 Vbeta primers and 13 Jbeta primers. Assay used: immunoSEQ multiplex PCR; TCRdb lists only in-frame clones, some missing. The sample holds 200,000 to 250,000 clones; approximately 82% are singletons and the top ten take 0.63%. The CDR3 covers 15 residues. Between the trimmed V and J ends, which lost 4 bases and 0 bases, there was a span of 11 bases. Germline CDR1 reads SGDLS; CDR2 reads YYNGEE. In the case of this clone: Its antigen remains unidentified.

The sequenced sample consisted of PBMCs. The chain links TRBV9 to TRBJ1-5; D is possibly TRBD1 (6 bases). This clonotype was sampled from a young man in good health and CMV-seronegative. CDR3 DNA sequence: TGTGCCAGCAGCTTGGACAGCCATAGCAATCAGCCCCAGCATTTT. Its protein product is CASSLDSHSNQPQHF.